A single sample gave rise to the 10 T cell receptor beta chains below, sequenced in a study of blood T cell repertoires in COVID-19. Clones were sequenced by immunoSEQ multiplex PCR, and TCRdb holds only the in-frame ones, with some missing. Of over 150,000 clones detected, 86% appear once; the ten largest clones hold 5.5% to 7%. Source material: peripheral blood. The source of these receptors is a man aged 45-60 years with active or convalescent COVID-19.

The CDR3 region is CATSRVSGEQFF. As DNA, the CDR3 is TGTGCCACCAGCAGAGTGAGCGGGGAGCAGTTCTTC. V gene TRBV15 combines with J gene TRBJ2-1, with D perhaps matching TRBD2 (6 bases). The CDR3 contains 12 residues. CDR1 is LNHNV, CDR2 YYDKDF, per germline (reference sequence). Trimming left V 1 base short and J 10 bases short, with 8 bases between.

This rearrangement joins TRBV6-5 to TRBJ1-1; the D gene is possibly TRBD1 (5 bases). Germline lookup yields CDR1 MNHEY and CDR2 SVGAGI. V gave up 5 bases and J gave up 1 base, with 11 bases separating them. The CDR3 length is 14 residues. The CDR3 sequence: CASSRIDRNTEAFF. In DNA, the CDR3 is TGTGCCAGCAGTCGGATTGACAGGAACACTGAAGCTTTCTTT.

The V and J genes are TRBV4-2 and TRBJ2-6, with 8 positions matching TRBD1. CDR1 is LGHNA and CDR2 is YNFKEQ in the germline V gene. The CDR3 has 17 residues. The V segment lost 3 bases and the J segment 5 bases; nucleotides outside the gene matches: 9. The CDR3 is CASSQHSGGGRANVLTF. The CDR3 nucleotides are TGTGCCAGCAGCCAGCACTCAGGGGGCGGGAGGGCCAACGTCCTGACTTTC.

This clone came up a few times. This chain joins TRBV9 and TRBJ1-1, with a weak D call TRBD1 (5 bases). The V gene lost 7 bases and the J gene lost 1 base, with 17 bases spanning the gap. CDR3 length: 15 amino acids. The V gene's germline CDR1 is SGDLS and CDR2 YYNGEE. DNA of the CDR3: TGTGCCAGCTCGGTGCAGGGAGGTGGGAACACTGAAGCTTTCTTT. Translating gives CASSVQGGGNTEAFF.

V gene TRBV7-2 combines with J gene TRBJ1-5; no firm D call. Between the trimmed V and J ends, which lost 2 bases and 2 bases, there was a span of 13 bases. Germline CDR1 is SGHTA and CDR2 is FQGNSA. The CDR3 length is 16 residues. CDR3 coding DNA: TGTGCCAGCAGCTTACAGATGGCCGTTGGCAATCAGCCCCAGCATTTT. Translating gives CASSLQMAVGNQPQHF.

The CDR3 nucleotides read TGTGCCAGTAGTCCGCAGGGGGCTATTCTCGAGCAGTACTTC. The encoded protein is CASSPQGAILEQYF. The V call is TRBV19, the J call TRBJ2-7, with 8 bases identical to TRBD1. V lost 5 bases, J lost 6 bases, and 9 bases stayed unmatched. The CDR3 spans 14 residues. Germline V CDR1 and CDR2: LNHDA, SQIVND (reference sequence).

The chain links TRBV7-8 to TRBJ1-5; 7 nucleotides agree with TRBD1. This CDR3 contains 16 residues. Germline-derived CDR1 and CDR2 are SGHVS and FQNEAQ. The V and J ends lost 0 bases and 6 bases, in that order; junction bases with no gene match: 8. The CDR3 spells CASSLARGQASQPQHF. The CDR3 DNA reads TGTGCCAGCAGCTTAGCTAGAGGACAGGCTAGTCAGCCCCAGCATTTT.

The chain links TRBV27 to TRBJ1-5, with TRBD1 as a possible D gene (6 bases). Germline V lookup: CDR1 MNHEY, CDR2 SMNVEV (reference sequence). Deletions cut 5 bases from V and 7 bases from J, with 15 bases between. The CDR3 is 14 amino acids. The DNA for the CDR3 is TGTGCCAGCAGTGAATTTTCAGGGGTACAGCCCCAGCATTTT. Translating it yields CASSEFSGVQPQHF.

The rearrangement joins TRBV14 to TRBJ1-5; D uncertain. V dropped 10 bases and J dropped 4 bases, with 14 bases sitting between them. Germline lookup yields CDR1 SGHDN and CDR2 FVKESK. The CDR3 sequence is 13 residues long. This CDR3 is CANRGRLNQPQHF. CDR3 nucleotides: TGTGCCAACCGAGGGCGGCTGAATCAGCCCCAGCATTTT.

This clone was found once. The sample contains more than one DNA sequence encoding this CDR3. The chain links TRBV4-3 to TRBJ1-5; a possible D gene is TRBD1 (5 bases). This CDR3 comprises 14 residues. With 0 bases removed from V and 5 bases from J, the gap between germline ends came to 8 bases. Germline CDR1 is LGHNA and CDR2 is YSLEER. Here the CDR3 reads CASSQDRVDQPQHF. CDR3 bases: TGCGCCAGCAGCCAAGACAGGGTCGATCAGCCCCAGCATTTT.